These 2 T cell receptor beta chains originate from one sample sequenced in a study of blood T cell repertoires in COVID-19. TCRdb keeps only in-frame clones here, not all; method: immunoSEQ multiplex PCR. This sample carries about 99,000 clones, 84% of them seen once, and the ten largest clones take roughly 2%. Source material: peripheral blood. Receptors were obtained from an older man with active or convalescent COVID-19.

J is TRBJ2-7 and V is TRBV5-1; D gene uncertain. Trimming took off 4 bases at V and 2 bases at J, with 7 bases between the two ends. The germline gives CDR1 SGHRS, CDR2 YFSETQ. The CDR3 loop spans 12 amino acids. The CDR3 is CASSPPAYEQYF. The CDR3 DNA reads TGCGCCAGCAGCCCGCCGGCCTACGAGCAGTACTTC.

This chain connects TRBV5-5 to TRBJ2-6; 7 bases are a match to TRBD1. Looked up from germline, CDR1 is SGHKS and CDR2 is YYEKEE (reference sequence). The CDR3 consists of 17 residues. The V segment lost 4 bases and the J segment 2 bases; nucleotides outside the gene matches: 9. The CDR3: CASSRITGEAGANVLTF. Here the CDR3 DNA reads TGTGCCAGCAGCAGAATAACAGGGGAAGCTGGGGCCAACGTCCTGACTTTC.